The clone carrying this TCR beta chain was observed a few times. Its cognate antigen is unknown. The sample originates from a study of T cells after yellow fever vaccination. General observations from the study: Contaminating bulk clonotypes could be abundant in FACS-sorted repertoires. It was a small share of clonotypes that appeared in both CD4 and CD8 compartments.

The germline V and J ends were trimmed by 7 bases and 0 bases, with 15 bases remaining between them. The germline gives CDR1 SEHNR, CDR2 FQNEAQ (reference sequence). This CDR3 is 15 amino acids long. They built TCR cDNA with 5'RACE template switching, a step that put in a universal primer site and UMIs. TCRdb called the 5' RACE reads again in MiXCR, with one record for every CDR3 protein. Of around 320,000 distinct CDR3 sequences listed, approximately 10% are singletons. The chain carries TRBV7-9 and TRBJ1-1; D possibly corresponds to TRBD1 (5 bases). The sequence was obtained from a man aged 18 to 29 who received the YFV17D yellow fever vaccine. Sequencing used CD4+ T cells sorted from PBMCs, obtained 5 days after the yellow fever booster vaccination. This CDR3 reads CASNRGGRMNTEAFF. CDR3 nucleotides: TGTGCCAGCAATCGCGGGGGGAGGATGAACACTGAAGCTTTCTTT.